This T cell receptor beta chain was recovered during a study of cytomegalovirus exposure and HLA in healthy donors (dated by TCRdb to the late 2010s). Regarding the complete study: An earlier analysis of approximately 590 of the donors reported about 290 Gb of sequence data and more than 90 million unique TCR beta sequences from roughly 200 million T cells. An early release covering 550 to 700 HLA-typed donors comprised approximately 290 gigabases of sequencing data and around 86 million unique TCR sequences. Among the roughly 400 genotyped donors, around 81% belonged to the genetic ancestry cluster associated with self-reported Caucasian donors. The study was designed to test whether signatures of past pathogen exposure could be identified by cataloging public T cell receptors. The study used immunosequencing to profile the T cell repertoires of approximately 640 subjects and linked those repertoires to cytomegalovirus serostatus. Besides the first cohort of 500 to 700 subjects, a separate validation cohort made up of around 120 different subjects was used. To predict cytomegalovirus infection status, the study combined high-throughput TCR immunosequencing, statistical association of individual TCRs with disease status, and machine learning. In a later analysis, previously published TCR beta repertoires from fewer than 750 donors were re-analyzed and high-resolution HLA genotyping was added so that TCR occurrence patterns could be studied. In the later analysis, no new phenotypic data were used to find candidate immune exposures; instead, reliance was placed on TCR beta sequences and their occurrence across donors. An earlier analysis of 587 of the donors used high-throughput TCR beta sequencing to judge whether each TCR beta V gene segment behaved as functional or pseudogenic. Donor age, sex, ethnicity and CMV serostatus were compiled together with the repertoire data. A later genetic analysis took genome-wide SNP genotypes for about three fifths of the roughly 670 donors and used that subset as a discovery cohort. All discovery cohort repertoires had been generated on a single sequencing platform. HLA typing covered class I and class II loci at four-digit resolution. Typing coverage varied by locus: roughly 629-630 donors for A, B, C, DRB1 and DQB1; 522 for DQA1; more than 600 for DPA1; about 450 for DPB1. Because of strong linkage in the cohort, roughly five DR-DQ haplotypes were treated as single units for association and clustering. Among several hundred genotyped donors of the cohort, an average of around 250,000 unique TCR beta nucleotide sequences was sequenced per donor, of which approximately 18% were non-productive. Study-wide findings and limitations: When HLA alleles, especially DR and DQ, strongly co-occurred, attributing TCR associations to individual alleles was difficult. In an earlier analysis of around 600 of the donors, most TCR beta V segments appeared in productive rearrangements about 90% or about 30% of the time, broadly matching IMGT annotations. The authors suggested that the approach could potentially be extended to other disease states and immunological phenotypes. The only immune exposure information available for the cohort was CMV serostatus. Correlated functional status among segregating V segments might be attributable to linkage disequilibrium, but an unknown experimental factor could not be ruled out. The earlier analysis of about 600 of the donors excluded 15 to 20 rarely observed V segments, including chromosome 9 orphons, because counts were too low. Roughly uniform sequencing depth across donors was assumed in presence/absence analyses, although this assumption may not hold. A few of the identified cytomegalovirus-associated TCR beta chains were confirmed in vitro to be specific for cytomegalovirus antigens. Because the 87-base-pair reads could not distinguish some IMGT-functional V segments, including TRBV6-2 and TRBV6-3, those segments were excluded. In a later genetic analysis, a missense DCLRE1C variant was associated with V-gene and J-gene trimming of TCR beta chains, and the association was replicated in an independent cohort. In a later analysis, HLA-associated TCR beta chains showed more clonal expansion and lower generation probabilities than non-associated chains that were equally common. The classifier was reported to diagnose cytomegalovirus status with high specificity and sensitivity in both the original cohort and the validation cohort. A later analysis found that TCR association rates varied across HLA loci, with DRB1 alleles showing the most associated TCRs and HLA-C alleles the fewest. Most CMV-associated TCR beta chains appeared to be HLA-restricted in a later analysis, and the HLA associations seemed to be driven largely by CMV exposure. Across donors, most TCR sequences were observed very rarely, whereas some public TCRs were present in many individuals. A later genetic analysis reported fewer N-insertions in productive TCRs among donors in an Asian-associated ancestry cluster than the roughly 640-donor mean. At a false discovery rate of 0.05, a later analysis linked under 20,000 TCR beta sequences to specific HLA alleles. The study gave a list of 150 to 200 TCR beta chains associated with cytomegalovirus. A cluster of highly shared sequence variants was judged likely to be a technical artifact of the sequencing pipeline. In this cohort, only TCR beta chains were sequenced, and detectable features were limited by the absence of alpha or paired-chain data. Because HLA typing was missing for some donors at each locus, association tests included only the typed subset. According to a later analysis, parvovirus B19, influenza, CMV and Epstein-Barr virus appeared linked to several top co-occurrence clusters. A further reported finding was that TCR beta sequences accurately predicted the HLA-A and HLA-B alleles for most subjects in the first cohort.

In total, around 600 healthy bone marrow donors made up the cohort. Cohort members were all nominally healthy when sampled, although unrecorded immune exposures were likely present. The donor was CMV seronegative and was included in the group of over 300 seronegative cohort members. Every donor gave a peripheral blood sample, and the peripheral blood mononuclear cells from that sample were used for TCR beta sequencing. The Qiagen DNeasy Blood Extraction Kit was used to extract genomic DNA from the blood cell samples. The germline V gene yields SGHVS for CDR1 and FNYEAQ for CDR2. Germline trimming amounts to 3 bases on V and 2 bases on J, with 6 as the count of junction bases outside the gene matches. From its cysteine to its phenylalanine, the CDR3 spans 15 amino acids. The retained sequence is limited to the CDR3, 45 bases, with the frame set at the first base. The library was produced with the immunoSEQ multiplex PCR assay. For the multiplex PCR, a mixture combining 60 forward primers for TCR Vbeta segments and 13 reverse primers for TCR Jbeta segments was used. A multiplex PCR assay on genomic DNA amplified the CDR3 region of rearranged TCR beta genes. The Illumina HiSeq System was used to sequence the amplified TCR beta libraries as 87-base-pair reads. From the authors' description of their analysis: Across the 700 or so repertoires, a later analysis counted 60 million to 90 million unique TCR beta chains, approximately 10 million of which were shared by at least two donors. To remove PCR and sequencing errors, raw reads were error-corrected and collapsed into unique sequences using a nearest-neighbor algorithm that merged closely related sequences. V, D and J gene segments were assigned by aligning CDR3 sequences to IMGT reference sequences. For a sequence to be retained, a match of at least six nucleotides to both a V gene segment and a J gene segment was required. Rearrangements were called productive when the CDR3 lacked stop codons and stayed in frame with V and J; all others were non-productive. Following IMGT convention, CDR3 was defined as the stretch from the second conserved V-encoded cysteine up to the conserved J-encoded phenylalanine. In an earlier analysis of 587 of the donors, sequences lacking an unambiguous match to a single V gene segment were excluded. In an earlier analysis of about 590 of the donors, a V segment was called functional when productive rearrangements were above 56.7%, and segregating when the standard deviation between donors exceeded 5%. A statistical classification framework was developed to diagnose cytomegalovirus status using the catalog of TCR beta chain sequences. V and J gene assignment, in a later analysis, came from comparing TCR nucleotide sequences with IMGT/GENE-DB human TR gene sequences. A later analysis assigned CDR3 sequences and most-parsimonious VDJ recombination scenarios with the TCRdist pipeline. A later analysis defined each TCR beta chain by its CDR3 amino acid sequence plus V-gene family, and excluded reads lacking a unique V-gene family. As a way to deal with suspected cross-contamination and a sequencing artifact, a later analysis dropped roughly 600 nucleotide sequences that were highly shared and had low generation probability. In a later analysis, a clonal expansion index for each public chain was calculated from normalized within-repertoire ranks of inferred template counts. In a later analysis, generation probabilities were computed using a VDJ recombination model fitted to out-of-frame rearrangements, and the results were checked against IGoR. In a later analysis, TCR-TCR, TCR-HLA and TCR-CMV co-occurrence was scored with hypergeometric tests, and a repertoire-size bias correction was applied to TCR pairs. To estimate false discovery rates, a later analysis permuted the HLA or CMV assignments 20 times. In a later analysis, co-occurring TCRs were grouped using DBSCAN, with TCRdist sequence similarity added in when clustering inside HLA-allele-positive subsets. Repertoires with fewer than 30,000 or more than 120,000 public chains, plus five repertoires with anomalous nucleotide sharing, were excluded from co-occurrence clustering. TCRdb mirrors the immuneACCESS table, restricted to in-frame sequences. Some clones are absent from its copies; in checked studies, under half trace to an unresolved V gene, and the reason for the others is unknown. V and J calls and clone size come straight from that table; D and trimming were deduced from the DNA. This sample's listing comprises around 97,000 clones. The top ten hold less than 4.5% of the sample.

As for this clone: The specificity of this receptor is unknown.

The specimen sequenced was PBMCs. The source is a man aged 35-49 years in good health and CMV-seronegative. This sequence uses TRBV7-6 and TRBJ1-1, and 7 junction bases match TRBD1. In nucleotide form, the sequence is TGTGCCAGCAGCTTGTTCAACAGGGGAAACACTGAAGCTTTCTTT. It specifies CASSLFNRGNTEAFF.